The rows below give T cell receptor beta chains drawn from one sample of a study of T cells in Graves' hyperthyroidism and ophthalmopathy. One entry per CDR3 protein, called by TCRdb with MiXCR from the multiplex PCR reads. The data hold under 350,000 distinct CDR3 sequences, with about 18% observed a single time. The sample was blood. The receptors here all came from a woman aged 55-70 years with Graves' ophthalmopathy. Both conserved end residues are part of each CDR3. D genes are given only for firm matches.

D gene	V gene	CDR3 protein
-	TRBV6-1	CASRGRTYNEQFF
TRBD1	TRBV7-9	CASSLDRMAEKLFF
TRBD1	TRBV29-1	CSIRDRGPTDTQYF
TRBD1	TRBV7-2	CASSSRTGLNEQYF
-	TRBV5-1	CASSLEGTNEKLSF
-	TRBV12-3/TRBV12-4	CASSSRQNTEAFF
-	TRBV6-2/TRBV6-3	CASSDFFSGANVLTF
-	TRBV5-1	CASSLSVTMNTEAFF
-	TRBV4-3	CASSPSVAGNTGELFF
-	TRBV6-5	CASSYSRAASTGELFF
-	TRBV5-6	CASSLIESWGREIQYF
TRBD2	TRBV2	CASSRLASGNTGELFF
-	TRBV12-3/TRBV12-4	CASSFSAGSYEQYF
TRBD2	TRBV5-4	CASSQTSGYYNEQFF
-	TRBV20-1	CSARDIAEQFF
TRBD1	TRBV18	CASSPRDRSYERYF
-	TRBV19	CASSPRGDYGYTF
-	TRBV11-2	CASSFRDRNTEAFF
TRBD1	TRBV7-8	CASSPPGTGSLNEQFF
TRBD2	TRBV28	CASSLSSLAESSYEQYF
-	TRBV20-1	CSAIQGSGANVLTF
TRBD1	TRBV18	CASSPPNRGGAGELFF
-	TRBV2	CASNLRAVSNQPQHF
TRBD1	TRBV27	CASSGTGVYTQYF
-	TRBV30	CAWSGPDGDSNYGYTF
-	TRBV6-2/TRBV6-3	CASSDPKTRGGSYNEQFF
-	TRBV4-3	CASSQVAGEWNGYTF
TRBD2	TRBV7-6	CASSLGGLAATDTQYF
-	TRBV11-3	CASSPRADTEAFF
-	TRBV5-1	CASSLDGGSVSCEQYF
TRBD1	TRBV7-2	CASSSDRVRGNQPQHF
TRBD1	TRBV20-1	CSARDLWNTGVDDEKLFF
-	TRBV7-9	CASSVLLGGDEQFF
-	TRBV20-1	CSAHLGRSSYNEQFF
-	TRBV20-1	CSAREGPTEAFF
TRBD2	TRBV18	CASSRAGDGADTQYF
TRBD1	TRBV7-9	CAIAGTGYAGELFF
-	TRBV28	CASSPTRGGNTEAFF
TRBD1	TRBV19	CASTREQGAGAFF